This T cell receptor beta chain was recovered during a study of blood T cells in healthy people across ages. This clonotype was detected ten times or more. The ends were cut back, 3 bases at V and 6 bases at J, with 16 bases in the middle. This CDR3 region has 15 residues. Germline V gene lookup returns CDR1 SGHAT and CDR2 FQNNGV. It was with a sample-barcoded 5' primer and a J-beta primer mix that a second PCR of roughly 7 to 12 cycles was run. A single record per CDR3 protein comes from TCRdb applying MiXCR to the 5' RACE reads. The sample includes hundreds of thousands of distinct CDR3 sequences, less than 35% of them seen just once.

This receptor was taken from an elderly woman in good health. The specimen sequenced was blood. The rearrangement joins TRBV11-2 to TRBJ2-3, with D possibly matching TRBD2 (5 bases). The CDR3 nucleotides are TGTGCCAGCAGCTTTGGAGGCCGAGGGTTGGATACGCAGTATTTT. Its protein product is CASSFGGRGLDTQYF.